This paragraph covers one T cell receptor beta chain sequence. The data were taken from a study of OX40 agonist ivuxolimab in advanced cancers. This CDR3 is built from 15 residues. V dropped 11 bases and J dropped 2; count of bases not matched to a gene: 10. Germline V gene lookup returns CDR1 ENHRY and CDR2 SYGVKD. With baseline, cycle 4 day 1, and cycle 7 day 1 as timepoints, blood was sampled. TCRdb keeps only in-frame clones here, not all; method: immunoSEQ multiplex PCR. The profile shows approximately 75,000 clones, under 95% of them singletons. This specimen consisted of CD4+ or CD8+ T cells sorted from blood, obtained in a trial of the OX40 agonist ivuxolimab. V and J are TRBV10-3 and TRBJ1-4; 8 bases are shared with TRBD1. The receptor's source is an adult with an advanced solid tumor such as melanoma, head and neck, liver or kidney cancer. CDR3 sequence reads: CAVQGDGSTNEKLFF. The CDR3 DNA reads as TGTGCCGTACAGGGGGATGGATCCACTAATGAAAAACTGTTTTTT.